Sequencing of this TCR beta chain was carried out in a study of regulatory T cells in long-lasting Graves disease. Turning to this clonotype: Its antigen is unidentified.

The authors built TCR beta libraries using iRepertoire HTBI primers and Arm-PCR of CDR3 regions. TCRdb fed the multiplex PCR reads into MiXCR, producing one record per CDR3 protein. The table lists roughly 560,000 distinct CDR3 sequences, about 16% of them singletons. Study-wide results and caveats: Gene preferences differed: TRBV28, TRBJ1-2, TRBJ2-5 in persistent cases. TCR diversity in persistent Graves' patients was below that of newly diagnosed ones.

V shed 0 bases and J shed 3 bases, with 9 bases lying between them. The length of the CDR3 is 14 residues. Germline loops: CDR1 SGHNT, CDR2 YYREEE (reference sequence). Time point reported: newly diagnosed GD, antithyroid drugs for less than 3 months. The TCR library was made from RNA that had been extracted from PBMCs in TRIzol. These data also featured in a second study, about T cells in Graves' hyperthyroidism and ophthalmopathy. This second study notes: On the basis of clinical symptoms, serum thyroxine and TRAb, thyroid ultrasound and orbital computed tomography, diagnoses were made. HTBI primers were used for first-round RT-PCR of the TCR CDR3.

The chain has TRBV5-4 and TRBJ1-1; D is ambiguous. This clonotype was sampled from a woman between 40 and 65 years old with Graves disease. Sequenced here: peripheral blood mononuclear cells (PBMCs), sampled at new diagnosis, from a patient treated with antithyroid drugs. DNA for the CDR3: TGTGCCAGCAGCTTGGGAATACAAGACACTGAAGCTTTCTTT. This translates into CASSLGIQDTEAFF.